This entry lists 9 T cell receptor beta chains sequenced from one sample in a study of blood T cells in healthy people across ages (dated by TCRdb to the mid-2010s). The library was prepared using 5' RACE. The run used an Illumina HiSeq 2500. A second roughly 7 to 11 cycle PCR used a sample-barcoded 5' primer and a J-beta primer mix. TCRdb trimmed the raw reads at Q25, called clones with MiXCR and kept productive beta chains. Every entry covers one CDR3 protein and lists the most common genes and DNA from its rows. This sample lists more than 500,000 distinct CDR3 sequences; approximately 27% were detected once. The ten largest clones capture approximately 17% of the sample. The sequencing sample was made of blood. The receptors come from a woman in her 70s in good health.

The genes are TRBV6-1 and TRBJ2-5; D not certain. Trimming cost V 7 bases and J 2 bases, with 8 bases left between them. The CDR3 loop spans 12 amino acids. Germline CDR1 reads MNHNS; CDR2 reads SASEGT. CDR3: CASKADQETQYF. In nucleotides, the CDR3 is TGTGCCAGCAAGGCAGATCAAGAGACCCAGTACTTC.

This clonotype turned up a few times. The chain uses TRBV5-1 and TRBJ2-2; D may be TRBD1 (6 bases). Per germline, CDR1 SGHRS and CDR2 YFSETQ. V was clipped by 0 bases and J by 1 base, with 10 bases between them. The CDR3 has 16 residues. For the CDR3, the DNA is TGCGCCAGCAGCTTGGCGACAGGTGGGAACACCGGGGAGCTGTTTTTT. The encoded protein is CASSLATGGNTGELFF.

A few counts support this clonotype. The CDR3 region is CAISGAGVNTGELFF. CDR3 nucleotides: TGTGCCATCAGCGGCGCGGGGGTAAACACCGGGGAGCTGTTTTTT. The genes are TRBV10-3 and TRBJ2-2, with 7 bases fitting TRBD2. Germline values: CDR1 ENHRY, CDR2 SYGVKD. The junction had 6 bases not matched to a gene; V was cut back by 6 bases and J by 2 bases. This CDR3 contains 15 residues.

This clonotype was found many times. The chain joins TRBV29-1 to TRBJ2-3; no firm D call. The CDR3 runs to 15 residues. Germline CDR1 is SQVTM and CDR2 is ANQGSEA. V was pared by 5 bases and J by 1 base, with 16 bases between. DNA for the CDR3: TGCAGCGTTCGAGGACCTCTCGGCCGCACAGATACGCAGTATTTT. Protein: CSVRGPLGRTDTQYF.

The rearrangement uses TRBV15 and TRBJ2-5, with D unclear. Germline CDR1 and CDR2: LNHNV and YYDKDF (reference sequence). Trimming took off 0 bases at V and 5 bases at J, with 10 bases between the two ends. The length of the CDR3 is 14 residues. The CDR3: CATSRDRMGETQYF. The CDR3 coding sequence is TGTGCCACCAGCAGAGATAGGATGGGGGAGACCCAGTACTTC.

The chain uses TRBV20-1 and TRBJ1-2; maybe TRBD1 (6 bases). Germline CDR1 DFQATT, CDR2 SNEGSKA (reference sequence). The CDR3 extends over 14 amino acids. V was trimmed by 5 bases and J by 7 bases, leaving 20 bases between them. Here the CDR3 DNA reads TGCAGTGCTCCTGGGGGGGCCACATTCTCTGGCTACACCTTC. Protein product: CSAPGGATFSGYTF.

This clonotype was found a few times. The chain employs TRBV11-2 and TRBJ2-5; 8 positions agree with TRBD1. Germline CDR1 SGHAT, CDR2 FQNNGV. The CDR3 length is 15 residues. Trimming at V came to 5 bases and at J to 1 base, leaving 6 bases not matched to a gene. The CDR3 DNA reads TGTGCCAGCAGCGCCCAAGGACAGGGCCAAGAGACCCAGTACTTC. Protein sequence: CASSAQGQGQETQYF.

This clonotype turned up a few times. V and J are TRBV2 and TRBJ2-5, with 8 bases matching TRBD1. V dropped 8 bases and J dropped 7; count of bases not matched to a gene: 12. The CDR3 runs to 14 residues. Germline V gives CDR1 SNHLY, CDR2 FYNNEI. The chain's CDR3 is CASVGDRSAGTQYF. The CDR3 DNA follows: TGTGCCAGCGTCGGGGACAGGTCAGCGGGGACCCAGTACTTC.

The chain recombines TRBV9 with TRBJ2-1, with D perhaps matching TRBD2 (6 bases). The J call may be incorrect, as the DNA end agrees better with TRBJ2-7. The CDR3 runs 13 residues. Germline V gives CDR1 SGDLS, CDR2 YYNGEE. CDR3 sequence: CASSVVGAGEQYF. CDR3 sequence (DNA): TGTGCCAGCAGCGTAGTTGGGGCGGGGGAGCAGTACTTC.